The 18 T cell receptor beta chains in this list originate from one sample, sequenced in a study of shared clonotypes between healthy human individuals. Naive-designated CD8 cells lacked CD45RO, were positively enriched for CCR7, and omitted terminally differentiated effector memory CD45RA+ cells. TCRdb's table, derived via immunoSEQ multiplex PCR, lists solely in-frame clones and lacks some. Of approximately 600,000 clones listed, about 95% are singletons. Sequenced input: naive CD8+ T cells sorted from blood. The receptors originated from a woman aged 25-40 years in good health.

The chain employs TRBV28 and TRBJ2-4; the D call may be TRBD1 or TRBD2 (5 bases each). The CDR3 is made up of 12 amino acids. The germline CDR1 and CDR2 sequences are MDHEN and SYDVKM. The germline V and J ends were trimmed by 6 bases and 14 bases, with 17 bases remaining between them. CDR3 residues: CASSYPPGREYF. The CDR3 DNA reads as TGTGCCAGCAGCTACCCACCGGGACGGGAGTACTTC.

This rearrangement joins TRBV7-8 to TRBJ1-4; 7 nucleotides line up with TRBD1. The junction had 7 bases not matched to a gene; V was cut back by 5 bases and J by 4 bases. Germline V gives CDR1 SGHVS, CDR2 FQNEAQ. This CDR3 has 15 residues. The CDR3 DNA reads as TGTGCCAGCAGCGAGACAGGGTTAGATAATGAAAAACTGTTTTTT. Its protein is CASSETGLDNEKLFF.

The V call is TRBV5-1, the J call TRBJ2-5; D unclear. The J call may be mistaken, given a closer DNA end match to TRBJ2-7. The V gene's germline CDR1 is SGHRS and CDR2 YFSETQ. CDR3 size: 14 residues. The CDR3 DNA sequence: TGCGCCAGCAGCTTGGAGGCCCTGGGATACGAGCAGTACTTC. It encodes CASSLEALGYEQYF.

This chain uses TRBV5-6 with TRBJ1-4; D gene unclear. V was pared by 2 bases and J by 3 bases, with 5 bases between. The CDR3 is 13 amino acids. The V gene's germline CDR1 is SGHDT and CDR2 YYEEEE. The CDR3 region has the DNA TGTGCCAGCAGCTTAGCTTCTAATGAAAAACTGTTTTTT. Residues: CASSLASNEKLFF.

This chain uses TRBV19 with TRBJ2-1, with no clear D. The V gene lost 0 bases and the J gene lost 6 bases, with 9 bases spanning the gap. CDR1 is LNHDA, CDR2 SQIVND, per germline (reference sequence). The CDR3 length is 14 residues. CDR3 sequence (DNA): TGTGCCAGTAGTATAGATCTGCCCAGCAATGAGCAGTTCTTC. Translation: CASSIDLPSNEQFF.

This clone was seen only once. The chain employs TRBV28 and TRBJ2-7; perhaps TRBD1 as D (6 bases). The V end was cut by 5 bases, the J end by 2 bases, with 19 bases between. CDR1 and CDR2 from the germline V gene are MDHEN and SYDVKM. There are 16 residues in the CDR3. For the CDR3, the DNA is TGTGCCAGCAGTCCAAGTAACACCCAGGGGACCTACGAGCAGTACTTC. This codes for CASSPSNTQGTYEQYF. The complete variable domain, with remaining parts taken from reference TRBV28 and TRBJ2-7, reads DVKVTQSSRYLVKRTGEKVFLECVQDMDHENMFWYRQDPGLGLRLIYFSYDVKMKEKGDIPEGYSVSREKKERFSLILESASTNQTSMYLCASSPSNTQGTYEQYFGPGTRLTVT.

Concerning this clone: This sample includes further DNA sequences coding for the same CDR3. This chain joins TRBV5-4 and TRBJ2-1, with 8 bases lining up with TRBD2. V lost 4 bases and J lost 4; bases outside the gene matches: 4. Germline assignment: CDR1 SGHNT and CDR2 YYREEE (reference sequence). The length of the CDR3 is 14 residues. In DNA form, the CDR3 reads TGTGCCAGCAGCGGGACTAGTGGTTACAATGAGCAGTTCTTC. It is translated as CASSGTSGYNEQFF.

DNA of the CDR3: TGCGCCAGCAGCCTCGGTAGGCAGGGGGGTAACACTGAAGCTTTCTTT. Protein: CASSLGRQGGNTEAFF. The genes are TRBV5-1 and TRBJ1-1, with 7 positions matching TRBD1. The junction had 11 bases not matched to a gene; V was cut back by 4 bases and J by 2 bases. The germline CDR1 and CDR2 sequences are SGHRS and YFSETQ. This CDR3 is 16 amino acids long.

This clone was recorded only once. The chain is built from TRBV28 and TRBJ2-6; D tentatively fits TRBD1 or TRBD2 (5 bases each). Germline CDR1 MDHEN, CDR2 SYDVKM. CDR3 length: 19 amino acids. Trimming left V 5 bases short and J 1 base short, with 21 bases between. The CDR3 DNA sequence: TGTGCCAGCAGTCCCCTTGAGAGGGGAGCTTTTTCTGGGGCCAACGTCCTGACTTTC. Translation: CASSPLERGAFSGANVLTF.

The gene calls are TRBV7-6 and TRBJ2-6, with D maybe TRBD2 (5 bases). The CDR3 runs to 15 residues. Deletions cut 5 bases from V and 4 bases from J, with 12 bases between. Germline V gene sequence: CDR1 SGHVS, CDR2 FNYEAQ. DNA for the CDR3: TGTGCCAGCAGCGTAAAAGGGAGCGGGGCCAACGTCCTGACTTTC. Its translation: CASSVKGSGANVLTF.

Only one count was recorded for this clone. The chain joins TRBV15 to TRBJ1-1; D might be TRBD1 (6 bases). The length of the CDR3 is 14 residues. Trimming removed 5 bases from V and 7 bases from J, with 17 bases in between. In germline, CDR1 is LNHNV, CDR2 YYDKDF (reference sequence). The CDR3 DNA follows: TGTGCCACCAGCGGGCCCGGGGGGGCGGATGAAGCTTTCTTT. Translation gives CATSGPGGADEAFF.

V and J are TRBV11-2 and TRBJ2-1; 7 positions match TRBD2. The CDR3 consists of 14 residues. Per germline, CDR1 SGHAT and CDR2 FQNNGV. Germline trimming cut 5 bases from V and 8 bases from J; bases unmatched to any gene: 9. CDR3: CASSPDTGGYEQFF. The CDR3, as DNA: TGTGCCAGCAGCCCGGATACGGGGGGTTATGAGCAGTTCTTC.

Concerning this clone: Other DNA sequences in the same sample also yield this CDR3. The V gene is TRBV27, the J gene TRBJ1-5; D is unresolved. The CDR3 has 13 amino acids. V shed 2 bases and J shed 7 bases, with 9 bases lying between them. Germline loops: CDR1 MNHEY, CDR2 SMNVEV (reference sequence). For the CDR3, the DNA is TGTGCCAGCAGTTTAATCGGGTCACAGCCCCAGCATTTT. This gives the protein CASSLIGSQPQHF.

The gene calls are TRBV5-1 and TRBJ2-1; D is possibly TRBD1 or TRBD2 (5 bases each). This CDR3 region has 16 residues. V gave up 4 bases and J gave up 9 bases, with 23 bases separating them. Germline lookup yields CDR1 SGHRS and CDR2 YFSETQ. The CDR3 region has the DNA TGCGCCAGCAGCCCCTTCCCCGAGAGTCGGGACGGTGAGCAGTTCTTC. It encodes CASSPFPESRDGEQFF. The full variable domain, with the rest looked up from reference TRBV5-1 and TRBJ2-1, is KAGVTQTPRYLIKTRGQQVTLSCSPISGHRSVSWYQQTPGQGLQFLFEYFSETQRNKGNFPGRFSGRQFSNSRSEMNVSTLELGDSALYLCASSPFPESRDGEQFFGPGTRLTVL.

J is TRBJ1-1 and V is TRBV5-1; a weak D match, TRBD1 (5 bases). This CDR3 region has 17 residues. In germline, CDR1 is SGHRS, CDR2 YFSETQ. Trimming took 0 bases from V and 0 from J, leaving 15 bases between them. The CDR3 is CASSLDGTRDVNTEAFF. The CDR3 bases are TGCGCCAGCAGCTTGGATGGAACCCGGGACGTGAACACTGAAGCTTTCTTT.

This rearrangement joins TRBV23-1 to TRBJ2-2; TRBD1 aligns across 8 bases. TRBV23-1 is filed as an ORF, its function uncertain. This CDR3 contains 18 residues. J was trimmed by 0 bases and V by 2 bases; bases with no gene match: 8. The CDR3 coding sequence is TGCGCCAGCAGTCAAGATTGGAGGACAGGGACGAACACCGGGGAGCTGTTTTTT. Protein sequence: CASSQDWRTGTNTGELFF.

This clone has just one count. The chain uses TRBV9 and TRBJ2-7, with D perhaps being TRBD1 or TRBD2 (6 bases each). V lost 2 bases and J 3 bases, leaving 15 bases between the germline ends. CDR3 size: 15 residues. Germline CDR1 and CDR2: SGDLS and YYNGEE. The CDR3 is CASSVGYGGDYEQYF. The CDR3 nucleotides read TGTGCCAGCAGCGTTGGGTACGGGGGCGACTACGAGCAGTACTTC. Full variable domain (missing parts from reference TRBV9 and TRBJ2-7): DSGVTQTPKHLITATGQRVTLRCSPRSGDLSVYWYQQSLDQGLQFLIQYYNGEERAKGNILERFSAQQFPDLHSELNLSSLELGDSALYFCASSVGYGGDYEQYFGPGTRLTVT.

The chain uses TRBV2 and TRBJ2-7; 10 bases match TRBD2. V gave up 8 bases and J gave up 1 base; unmatched junction bases: 5. This CDR3 is built from 14 residues. The germline V gene has CDR1 SNHLY and CDR2 FYNNEI. In DNA, the CDR3 is TGTGCCAGCTCCGGACTAGCGGATTCCTACGAGCAGTACTTC. Translated: CASSGLADSYEQYF.